The present entry profiles one T cell receptor beta chain with its context. Germline lookup yields CDR1 LNHDA and CDR2 SQIVND (reference sequence). The CDR3 covers 16 residues. TCRdb re-called the 5' RACE reads and shows each CDR3 protein once, DNA omitted. The table lists approximately 550,000 distinct CDR3 sequences, with roughly 3.4% in the top ten. These data come from a study of T cells expressing NK-cell markers. The sequenced sample was blood T cells: a sorted CD56 or NKG2C T cell subset, CD4+ or CD8+ T cells, or bulk PBMC T cells (not recorded which). The origin of this receptor is a man aged 18 to 29 in good health. This chain connects TRBV19 to TRBJ2-3; TCRdb's D call of TRBD1 is untestable without DNA. CDR3 amino acids: CASSRGPYGGTDTQYF.